One T cell receptor beta chain is described in this entry. Trimming stripped 0 bases from V and 5 bases from J, with 20 bases between. The CDR3 loop spans 17 amino acids. CDR1 is MNHEY and CDR2 is SVGEGT in the germline V gene. This sample was taken from a study of blood T cell repertoires in COVID-19. Study at large: Samples representing acute and convalescent COVID-19 were sourced from the United States, Italy and Spain. PBMCs, B-cell-depleted T cells, or T cells were the source of the cDNA or gDNA that made up the material.

In the original processing: Reference gene primer amplification yielded estimated nucleated cell counts. Data came from immunoSEQ multiplex PCR; TCRdb stores just in-frame clones and leaves some out. The V and J calls and clone size were taken over from that table, and D and trimming were inferred from the DNA. The data contain some 41,000 clones, approximately 86% of them singletons. This clonotype originated in a woman of 80 years or more with active COVID-19. The genes are TRBV6-2 or TRBV6-3 and TRBJ2-7; D possibly corresponds to TRBD2 (7 bases). Sequenced: peripheral blood. The CDR3 DNA follows: TGTGCCAGCAGTTACTCGAGCGGGGCAGGGGTGAGCCACGAGCAGTACTTC. This codes for CASSYSSGAGVSHEQYF.